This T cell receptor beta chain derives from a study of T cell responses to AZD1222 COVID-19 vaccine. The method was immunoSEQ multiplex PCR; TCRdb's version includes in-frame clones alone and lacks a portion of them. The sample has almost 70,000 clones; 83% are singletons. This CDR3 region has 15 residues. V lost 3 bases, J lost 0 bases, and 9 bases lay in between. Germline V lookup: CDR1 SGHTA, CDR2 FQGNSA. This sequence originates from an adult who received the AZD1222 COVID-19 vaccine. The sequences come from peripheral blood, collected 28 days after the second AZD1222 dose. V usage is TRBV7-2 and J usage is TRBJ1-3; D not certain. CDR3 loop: CASSFNARSGNTIYF. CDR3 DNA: TGTGCCAGCAGCTTTAACGCCCGCTCTGGAAACACCATATATTTT. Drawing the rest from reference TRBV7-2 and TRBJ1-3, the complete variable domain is GAGVSQSPSNKVTEKGKDVELRCDPISGHTALYWYRQSLGQGLEFLIYFQGNSAPDKSGLPSDRFSAERTGGSVSTLTIQRTQQEDSAVYLCASSFNARSGNTIYFGEGSWLTVV.